This T cell receptor (beta chain) was recorded in a study of shared clonotypes between healthy human individuals. The overall study: Three plates were used per donor for CD4 naive, three for CD4 memory, two for CD8 naive and one for CD8 memory.

Using immunoSEQ multiplex PCR, the repertoire was profiled, and TCRdb retains in-frame clones only, with some absent. The sample lists approximately 2,200,000 clones; about 93% were seen once. Study-wide results and caveats: Of the naive CD4 clonotypes, approximately 5% were shared across a handful of donors.

Naive CD8 populations comprised CD45RO-negative cells positively selected for CCR7, excluding terminally differentiated effector memory CD45RA+ cells. The ends lost 1 base at V and 5 bases at J; junction bases unmatched: 4. This CDR3 spans 15 amino acids. Germline V lookup: CDR1 LNHNV, CDR2 YYDKDF (reference sequence). Comments on this clone: Its antigen is unidentified.

The clonotype was recovered from a man between 18 and 29 years old in good health. Some clones in this sample may be carry-over from other donors' samples. Sample: naive CD8+ T cells from PBMCs. The chain uses TRBV15 and TRBJ1-5; TRBD1 matches at 8 bases. As DNA, the CDR3 is TGTGCCACCAGCAGAGGTTCAGGGGGCCATCAGCCCCAGCATTTT. Protein sequence: CATSRGSGGHQPQHF.